This T cell receptor (beta chain) was captured by sequencing in a study of cytomegalovirus exposure and HLA in healthy donors. The PCR made use of 60 Vbeta and 13 Jbeta primers. Measured with immunoSEQ multiplex PCR; TCRdb has only the in-frame clones, and not every one. The table records around 100,000 clones, 60% to 80% of them present only once. CDR3 length: 15 residues. Trimming removed 5 bases at V and 2 bases at J, with 15 bases between. The V gene's germline CDR1 is MNHNY and CDR2 SVGAGI (reference sequence). The sample consisted of PBMCs. The receptor was isolated from a man in his 60s in good health and CMV-seropositive. The chain carries TRBV6-6 and TRBJ2-5, with D tentatively TRBD1 (8 bases). CDR3 sequence: CASSQGASGQETQYF. In DNA form, the CDR3 reads TGTGCCAGCAGTCAGGGGGCTAGCGGACAAGAGACCCAGTACTTC.